This T cell receptor (beta chain) came from a study of blood T cell repertoires in COVID-19. In the study overall: From the United States, Italy and Spain came samples of acute and convalescent COVID-19.

Each recovered donor of Cohort 3 presented with two negative PCRs, clearance, or symptom resolution. Some clones are missing from TCRdb's copy, which holds only in-frame ones; the method was immunoSEQ multiplex PCR. The sample records around 450,000 clones, roughly 87% being singletons. The sample holds a few counts of this clone. The germline V gene encodes CDR1 LGHNA and CDR2 YNFKEQ. The V segment lost 2 bases and the J segment 5 bases; nucleotides outside the gene matches: 8. This CDR3 is built from 16 residues. What was sequenced was PBMCs or T cells enriched from blood (not recorded which). The rearrangement uses TRBV4-2 and TRBJ2-2; 7 bases are a match to TRBD1. The origin of this receptor is a woman between 18 and 29 years old who had recovered from COVID-19. The DNA for the CDR3 is TGTGCCAGCAGCCAAAACAGGGGTGGGGGTACCGGGGAGCTGTTTTTT. As protein: CASSQNRGGGTGELFF.